This T cell receptor (beta chain) comes out of a study of human T cells and chemical hapten exposure. Whole-study results and caveats: While controls formed fewer of them, expanded TCRs formed significantly more large CDR3 similarity clusters. A positive correlation with patch test score was shown by PT1 expanded TCR counts.

Germline assignment: CDR1 SEHNR and CDR2 FQNEAQ (reference sequence). Trimming removed 5 bases from V and 8 bases from J, with 24 bases in between. The CDR3 contains 16 residues. Indicated time point: pre-sensitization, week 0. Treatment of the sample: therapeutic diphenylcyclopropenone sensitization with weekly scalp DPC. Blood collection took place prior to placing each patch test. Sample donors consisted of patients with alopecia, aged 18 to 70 years, who were suitable for DPC. TCRdb reprocessed the RACE reads with MiXCR, giving one entry per CDR3 protein. The profile shows about 42,000 distinct CDR3 sequences, around 12% of them singletons. As concerns this clonotype: Its cognate antigen is unknown.

This sequence joins TRBV7-9 and TRBJ1-2; perhaps TRBD1 as D (5 bases). This clonotype was obtained from a woman in her 30s with alopecia areata. Some clones in this sample may be carry-over from other donors' samples. Sequences were derived from whole blood, sampled in connection with sensitization to the hapten diphenylcyclopropenone (DPC). The CDR3 coding sequence is TGTGCCAGCAGCCCCGTGGGGGATCCAAGGGGATACGGCTACACCTTC. Translated, it gives CASSPVGDPRGYGYTF.